A selection of T cell receptor beta chains follows, all from one sample in a study of blood T cell repertoires in COVID-19. TCRdb's copy holds only in-frame clones and misses some; the assay was immunoSEQ multiplex PCR. The table includes 200,000 to 250,000 clones, approximately 80% detected once. The sequenced sample consisted of peripheral blood. Every receptor here comes from an older woman who had recovered from COVID-19. Each CDR3 is given with its conserved first and last residue. The D gene is left open where the match is weak.

>TRBD2|TRBV27
CASSLGLAGGDEQYF
>.|TRBV20-1
CSASTSGTYGYTF
>TRBD2|TRBV2
CASSKGLGNTGELFF
>.|TRBV29-1
CSAARPTNTDTQYF
>.|TRBV7-9
CASSVNAVTEAFF
>.|TRBV5-5
CASSLIGGTEAFF
>TRBD2|TRBV7-7
CASSFNPAGVETQYF
>.|TRBV30
CATGGAAEGNTIYF
>.|TRBV4-1
CASSQVDFSYEQYF
>.|TRBV6-6
CASSTPDRRAQYF
>.|TRBV14
CASSQHTRSLGDGYTF
>.|TRBV10-3
CAISDHQAADNEQFF
>TRBD2|TRBV4-2
CASSQEAAASGGRFF
>TRBD1|TRBV4-1
CASSQDRGRGRRNTEAFF
>TRBD1|TRBV6-2/TRBV6-3
CASSPWTGLNEQFF
>TRBD2|TRBV7-2
CASSFRTSSYEQYF
>.|TRBV6-5
CASSPRPGEGQYF
>.|TRBV30
CAWSGQGGTEAFF
>.|TRBV7-2
CASSLSGSLGYTF
>.|TRBV7-9
CASSLFPPRDKAYEQYF
>TRBD2|TRBV10-3
CAIGSGPSSYNEQFF
>.|TRBV6-2/TRBV6-3
CASSYSLRGGNQPQHF
>TRBD1|TRBV27
CASSPRQGETQYF
>TRBD1|TRBV7-8
CASSHRGRNTEAFF
>.|TRBV19
CASSIPTDNSPLHF
>.|TRBV5-1
CASSLSGIYEQYF
>.|TRBV9
CASSVTTTSGNTIYF